This TCR beta chain was captured by sequencing in a study of Graves' ophthalmopathy and Graves' hyperthyroidism (dated by TCRdb to 2017 to 2018). Study-level background: A patient counted as having stable hyperthyroidism if there was no progression to ophthalmopathy within 18 months of follow-up. TCR beta repertoire signatures were used to distinguish Graves' ophthalmopathy from Graves' hyperthyroidism and to predict progression to ophthalmopathy. In total, approximately 130 blood samples were TCR-sequenced: around 42 ophthalmopathy, about 75 hyperthyroidism and about 17 hyperthyroidism-to-ophthalmopathy patients. A discovery set of 100 patients (43 ophthalmopathy, approximately 58 stable hyperthyroidism) was enrolled to explore V-J signatures distinguishing ophthalmopathy from hyperthyroidism. For independent validation, a separate cohort was made up of some 19 hyperthyroidism patients plus 17 patients who later progressed from hyperthyroidism to ophthalmopathy. In five or six hyperthyroidism patients, the T-cell repertoire of thyroid tissue was compared with the T-cell repertoire of blood. Following sample collection, hyperthyroidism patients were given methimazole at a starting dose of 30 mg daily, and ophthalmopathy patients were given high-dose intravenous methylprednisolone.

The paper as a whole reports these results and caveats: In validation, the model predicted ophthalmopathy progression with 55% to 71% sensitivity and around 72% specificity; some 13 predicted patients were CT-confirmed with GO in a median of 6.5 months. Sample size was not predetermined statistically, and investigators were not blinded to group allocation. Among expanded thyroid clonotypes with frequency above 0.001, most also showed up in blood, which suggests that blood repertoires may reflect the thyroid immune response. In cross-validation, the 13-signature model distinguished ophthalmopathy from stable hyperthyroidism with 87.88% sensitivity and approximately 81% specificity, while in the test set the corresponding values were roughly 80% and 75%.

Of note for this clonotype: Its binding antigen is unknown. Base qualities are not provided; no much larger clone lies one nucleotide away.

Patients with hyperthyroidism were aged 18 to 65 years, had been newly diagnosed, and had a disease duration of less than 2 months. Patients with other autoimmune diseases, uncontrolled infections, pregnancy or lactation were excluded from the study. Diagnosis relied on clinical symptoms, serum thyroxine, TRAb, thyroid ultrasound and orbital computed tomography. Total RNA was extracted with Trizol reagent and quality-checked on an Agilent 2100 Bioanalyzer. For repertoire sequencing, the TCR beta CDR3 regions were amplified from RNA transcripts. The first round was an RT-PCR using HTBI primers with the Qiagen OneStep RT-PCR kit, and this first round was followed by a second-round multiplex PCR, then size selection and purification. The libraries underwent paired-end sequencing with 100 bp reads on an Illumina HiSeq2000. The paper's data handling went like this. SOAPnuke was used to process the reads, throwing out any read that had adapters, had uncalled bases, had a mean Phred below 15, or lacked an exact constant-primer or identifier match. COPE v1.2.5 was used to merge the high-quality paired reads. Unique nucleotide sequences were defined as clonotypes and aligned to IMGT TRB V, D and J references using MiTCR v1.1. The analysis was limited to V-J combinations with a frequency above 0.0001, which together covered 99.2% of repertoires. For each V-J combination, a TCR clonal expansion and chaos score was defined as F50 clonal expansion divided by the chaos observed in the TCRdist matrix. Features were reduced by Welch's t-statistics and random forest to 10 to 15 V-J combinations, which fed a naive Bayes classifier. The similarity between thyroid and blood repertoires was quantified using the Morisita-Horn index. TCRdb trimmed the raw reads at Q25, called clones with MiXCR and kept productive beta chains. When rows share a CDR3 protein, they turn into one entry using the most common DNA and genes. These V and J calls are TCRdb output, not the study's own analysis. The sample table lists over a million distinct CDR3 sequences, approximately 35% of them with a count of one. The ten largest make up more than 9.5% of the sample.

Material for sequencing was peripheral blood or thyroid tissue (not recorded which). The receptor comes from an adult man with Graves' hyperthyroidism.

CDR3 sequence: CAISDEDSSYEHF. In nucleotide form, the sequence is TGTGCCATCAGTGATGAAGACAGCTCCTACGAGCATTTT. Recombination joined TRBV10-3 with TRBJ1-5, and possibly TRBD1, on 5 matching bases. CDR1 and CDR2, looked up from the germline V gene, are ENHRY and SYGVKD. CDR3 length: 13 amino acids, cysteine to phenylalanine. CDR3 DNA is the only sequence kept; it has 39 bases, read in frame from the first base. The V and J ends are trimmed by 3 bases and 14 bases, leaving 17 bases between them.